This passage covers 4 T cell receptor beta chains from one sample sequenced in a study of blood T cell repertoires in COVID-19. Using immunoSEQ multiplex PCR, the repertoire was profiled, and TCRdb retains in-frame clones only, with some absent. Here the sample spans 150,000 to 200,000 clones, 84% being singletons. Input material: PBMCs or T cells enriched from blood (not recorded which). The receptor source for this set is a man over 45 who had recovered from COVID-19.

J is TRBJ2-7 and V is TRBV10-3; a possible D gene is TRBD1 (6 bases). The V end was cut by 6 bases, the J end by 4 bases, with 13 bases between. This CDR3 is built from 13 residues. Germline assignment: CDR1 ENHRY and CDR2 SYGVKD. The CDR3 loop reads CAISLGQDYEQYF. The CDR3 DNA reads TGTGCCATCAGCCTGGGACAAGATTACGAGCAGTACTTC.

CDR3 region: CASSPLWGQGQPQHF. DNA of the CDR3: TGTGCCAGTAGTCCTCTTTGGGGCCAGGGCCAGCCCCAGCATTTT. J is TRBJ1-5 and V is TRBV19; D possibly corresponds to TRBD1 (5 bases). The CDR3 spans 15 residues. The V and J ends lost 5 bases and 7 bases respectively, with 18 bases between them. The germline V gene encodes CDR1 LNHDA and CDR2 SQIVND (reference sequence). Supplemented by reference TRBV19 and TRBJ1-5, the full variable domain reads DGGITQSPKYLFRKEGQNVTLSCEQNLNHDAMYWYRQDPGQGLRLIYYSQIVNDFQKGDIAEGYSVSREKKESFPLTVTSAQKNPTAFYLCASSPLWGQGQPQHFGDGTRLSIL.

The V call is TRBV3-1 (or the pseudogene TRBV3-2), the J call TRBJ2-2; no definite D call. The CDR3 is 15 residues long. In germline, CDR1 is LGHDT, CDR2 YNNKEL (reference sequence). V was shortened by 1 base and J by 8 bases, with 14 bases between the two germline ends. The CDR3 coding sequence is TGTGCCAGCAGCCAAGGATCGGCAGGCGCAGGGGAGCTGTTTTTT. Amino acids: CASSQGSAGAGELFF.

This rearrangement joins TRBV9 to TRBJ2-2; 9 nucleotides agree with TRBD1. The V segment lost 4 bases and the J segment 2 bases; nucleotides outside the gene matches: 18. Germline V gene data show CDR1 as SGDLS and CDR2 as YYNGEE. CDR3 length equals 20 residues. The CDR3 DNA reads TGTGCCAGCAGCATGAGAGGGTTGAGTAGGGACAGGGTTAACACCGGGGAGCTGTTTTTT. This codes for CASSMRGLSRDRVNTGELFF.